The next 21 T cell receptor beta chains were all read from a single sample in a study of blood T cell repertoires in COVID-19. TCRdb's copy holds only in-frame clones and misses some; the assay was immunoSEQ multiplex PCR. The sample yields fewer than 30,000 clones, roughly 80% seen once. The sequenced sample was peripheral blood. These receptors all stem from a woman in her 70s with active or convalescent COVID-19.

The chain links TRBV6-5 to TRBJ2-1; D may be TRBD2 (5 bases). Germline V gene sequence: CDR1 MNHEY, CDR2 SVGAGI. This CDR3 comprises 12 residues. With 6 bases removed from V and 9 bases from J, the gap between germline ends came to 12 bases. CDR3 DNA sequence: TGTGCCAGCAGCCCCTTTCGGGGTGAGCAGTTCTTC. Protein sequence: CASSPFRGEQFF.

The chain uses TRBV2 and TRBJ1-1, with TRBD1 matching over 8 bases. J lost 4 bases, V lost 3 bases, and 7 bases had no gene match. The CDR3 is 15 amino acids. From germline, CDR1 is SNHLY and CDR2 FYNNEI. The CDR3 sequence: CASSEQGQGFTEAFF. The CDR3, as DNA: TGTGCCAGCAGTGAGCAAGGACAGGGATTCACTGAAGCTTTCTTT.

This chain's CDR3 is CASSQTGDMNTEAFF. The DNA of the CDR3 is TGTGCCAGCAGCCAAACCGGTGATATGAACACTGAAGCTTTCTTT. This chain uses TRBV16 with TRBJ1-1; D not certain. Trimming took 2 bases from V and 0 from J, leaving 10 bases between them. CDR1 is KGHSY, CDR2 FQNENV, per germline. There are 15 residues in the CDR3.

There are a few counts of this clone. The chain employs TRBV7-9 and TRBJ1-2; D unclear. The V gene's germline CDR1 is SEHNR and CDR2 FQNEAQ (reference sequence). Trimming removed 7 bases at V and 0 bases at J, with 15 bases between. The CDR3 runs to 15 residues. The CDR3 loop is CASTNDDGANYGYTF. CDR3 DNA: TGTGCCAGCACTAACGACGACGGAGCTAACTATGGCTACACCTTC.

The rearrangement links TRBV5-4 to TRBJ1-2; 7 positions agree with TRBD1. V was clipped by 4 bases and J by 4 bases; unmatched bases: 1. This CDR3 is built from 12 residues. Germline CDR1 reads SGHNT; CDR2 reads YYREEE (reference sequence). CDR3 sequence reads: CASSRDSYGYTF. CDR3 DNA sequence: TGTGCCAGCAGCCGGGACAGCTATGGCTACACCTTC. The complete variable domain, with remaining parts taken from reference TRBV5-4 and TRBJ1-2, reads ETGVTQSPTHLIKTRGQQVTLRCSSQSGHNTVSWYQQALGQGPQFIFQYYREEENGRGNFPPRFSGLQFPNYSSELNVNALELDDSALYLCASSRDSYGYTFGSGTRLTVV.

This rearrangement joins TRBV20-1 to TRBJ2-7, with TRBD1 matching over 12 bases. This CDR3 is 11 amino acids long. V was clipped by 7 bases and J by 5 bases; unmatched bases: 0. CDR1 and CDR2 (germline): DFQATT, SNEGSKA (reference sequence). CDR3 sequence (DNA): TGCAGTGGGGACAGGGGGCACGAGCAGTACTTC. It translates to CSGDRGHEQYF.

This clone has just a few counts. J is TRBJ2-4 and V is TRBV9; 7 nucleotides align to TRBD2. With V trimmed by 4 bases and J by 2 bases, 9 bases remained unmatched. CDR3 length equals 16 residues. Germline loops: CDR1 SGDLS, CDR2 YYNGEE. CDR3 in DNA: TGTGCCAGCAGCTCATCGGGGGGAGTAACCAAAAACATTCAGTACTTC. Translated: CASSSSGGVTKNIQYF.

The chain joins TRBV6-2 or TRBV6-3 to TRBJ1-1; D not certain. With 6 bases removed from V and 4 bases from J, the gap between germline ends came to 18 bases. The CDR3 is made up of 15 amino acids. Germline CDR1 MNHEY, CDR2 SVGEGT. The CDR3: CASSPWATGSTEAFF. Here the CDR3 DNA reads TGTGCCAGCAGCCCCTGGGCAACCGGGAGCACTGAAGCTTTCTTT.

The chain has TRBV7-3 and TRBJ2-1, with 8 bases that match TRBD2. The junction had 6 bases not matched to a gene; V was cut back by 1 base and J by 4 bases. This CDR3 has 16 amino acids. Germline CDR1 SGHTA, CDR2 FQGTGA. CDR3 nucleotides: TGTGCCAGCAGCTTAATCACGACTAGCGATTACAATGAGCAGTTCTTC. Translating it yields CASSLITTSDYNEQFF.

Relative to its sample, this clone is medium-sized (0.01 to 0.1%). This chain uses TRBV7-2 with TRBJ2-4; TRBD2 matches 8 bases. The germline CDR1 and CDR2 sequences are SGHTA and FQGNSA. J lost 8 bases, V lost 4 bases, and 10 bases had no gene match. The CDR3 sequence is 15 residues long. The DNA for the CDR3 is TGTGCCAGCAGCTCCCCCAGCGGGAGTAGGGACATTCAGTACTTC. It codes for CASSSPSGSRDIQYF.

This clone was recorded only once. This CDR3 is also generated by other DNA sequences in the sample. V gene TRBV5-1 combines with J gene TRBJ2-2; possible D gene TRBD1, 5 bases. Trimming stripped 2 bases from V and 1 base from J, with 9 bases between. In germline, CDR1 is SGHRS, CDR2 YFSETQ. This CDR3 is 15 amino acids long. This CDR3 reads CASSLLQGNTGELFF. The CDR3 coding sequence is TGCGCCAGCAGCTTATTGCAGGGGAACACCGGGGAGCTGTTTTTT.

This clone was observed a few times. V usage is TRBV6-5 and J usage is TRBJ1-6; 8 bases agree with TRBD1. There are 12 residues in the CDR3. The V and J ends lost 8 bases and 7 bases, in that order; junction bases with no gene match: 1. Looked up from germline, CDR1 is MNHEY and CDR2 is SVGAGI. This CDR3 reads CASGQGNSPLHF. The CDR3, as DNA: TGTGCCAGCGGACAGGGCAATTCACCCCTCCACTTT.

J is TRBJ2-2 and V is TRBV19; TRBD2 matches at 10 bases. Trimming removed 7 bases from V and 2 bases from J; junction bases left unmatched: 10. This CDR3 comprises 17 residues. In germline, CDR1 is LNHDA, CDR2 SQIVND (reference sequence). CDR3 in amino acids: CASIPASGGSNTGELFF. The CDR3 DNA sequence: TGTGCCAGTATCCCTGCTAGCGGGGGAAGTAACACCGGGGAGCTGTTTTTT.

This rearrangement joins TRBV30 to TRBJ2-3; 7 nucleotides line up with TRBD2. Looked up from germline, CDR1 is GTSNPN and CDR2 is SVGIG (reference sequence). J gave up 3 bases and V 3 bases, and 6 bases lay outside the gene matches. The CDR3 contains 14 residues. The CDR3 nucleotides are TGTGCCTGGAGAAGACTAGCAGAGACAGATACGCAGTATTTT. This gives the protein CAWRRLAETDTQYF.

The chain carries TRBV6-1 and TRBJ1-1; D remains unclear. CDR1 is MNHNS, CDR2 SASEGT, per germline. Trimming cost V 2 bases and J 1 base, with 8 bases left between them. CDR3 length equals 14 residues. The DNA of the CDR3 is TGTGCCAGCAGTGAAAATATGGCGAACACTGAAGCTTTCTTT. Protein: CASSENMANTEAFF.

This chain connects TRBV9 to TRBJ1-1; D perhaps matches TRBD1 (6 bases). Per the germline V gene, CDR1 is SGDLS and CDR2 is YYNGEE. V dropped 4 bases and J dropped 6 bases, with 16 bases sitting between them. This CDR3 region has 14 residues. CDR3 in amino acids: CASSLRREGAEAFF. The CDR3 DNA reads TGTGCCAGCAGCCTCCGCAGGGAGGGGGCTGAAGCTTTCTTT.

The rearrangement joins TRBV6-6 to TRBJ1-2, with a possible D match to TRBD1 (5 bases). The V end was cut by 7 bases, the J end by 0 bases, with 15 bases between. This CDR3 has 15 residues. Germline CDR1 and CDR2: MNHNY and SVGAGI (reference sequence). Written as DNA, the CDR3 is TGTGCCAGCAACTACCAAGGGGATTCTAACTATGGCTACACCTTC. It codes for CASNYQGDSNYGYTF.

The CDR3 DNA follows: TGTGCCAGCAGCTTAAGTGGGGGGACGCGAATGGAGCAGTACTTC. As protein: CASSLSGGTRMEQYF. V and J are TRBV7-3 and TRBJ2-7; weak D call: TRBD2 (6 bases). V was cut by 1 base and J by 7 bases, with 17 bases left in between. CDR1 and CDR2 (germline): SGHTA, FQGTGA. The CDR3 extends over 15 amino acids.

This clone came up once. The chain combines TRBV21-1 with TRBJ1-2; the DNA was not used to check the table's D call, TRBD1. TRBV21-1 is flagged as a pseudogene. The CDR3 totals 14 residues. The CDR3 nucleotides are TGTGCCAGGTGGCCAGGGGAATTTAACTATGGCTACACCTTC. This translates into CARWPGEFNYGYTF.

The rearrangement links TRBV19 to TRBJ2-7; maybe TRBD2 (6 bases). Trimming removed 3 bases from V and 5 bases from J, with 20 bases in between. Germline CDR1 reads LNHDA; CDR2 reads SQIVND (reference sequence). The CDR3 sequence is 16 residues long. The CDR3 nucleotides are TGTGCCAGTAGTATCCGCCGGCGGGATACCCCTAACGAGCAGTACTTC. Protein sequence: CASSIRRRDTPNEQYF.

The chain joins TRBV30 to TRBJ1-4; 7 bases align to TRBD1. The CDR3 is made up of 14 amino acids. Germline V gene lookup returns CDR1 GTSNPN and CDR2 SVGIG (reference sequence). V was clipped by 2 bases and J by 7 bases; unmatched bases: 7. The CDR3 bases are TGTGCCTGGAGTAAGACAGGGAGGAGTGAAAAACTGTTTTTT. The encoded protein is CAWSKTGRSEKLFF.